This TCR beta chain comes out of a study of cytomegalovirus exposure and HLA in healthy donors. PCR used 60 Vbeta primers and 13 Jbeta primers. Clones were read by immunoSEQ multiplex PCR, and TCRdb kept only the in-frame ones, dropping some. This repertoire shows about 140,000 clones, approximately 84% found once; its top ten account for approximately 9.7%. Germline V gives CDR1 MDHEN, CDR2 SYDVKM. The V gene end was trimmed by 5 bases and the J gene end by 5 bases; junction bases not matched to a gene: 4. The CDR3 runs 13 residues. The receptor's source is a woman between 55 and 75 years old in good health and CMV-seropositive. The sequencing input was PBMCs. This chain connects TRBV28 to TRBJ2-7, with TRBD1 matching 9 bases. CDR3 sequence: CASSIYRGHEQYF. In DNA form, the CDR3 reads TGTGCCAGCAGTATCTACAGGGGGCACGAGCAGTACTTC.